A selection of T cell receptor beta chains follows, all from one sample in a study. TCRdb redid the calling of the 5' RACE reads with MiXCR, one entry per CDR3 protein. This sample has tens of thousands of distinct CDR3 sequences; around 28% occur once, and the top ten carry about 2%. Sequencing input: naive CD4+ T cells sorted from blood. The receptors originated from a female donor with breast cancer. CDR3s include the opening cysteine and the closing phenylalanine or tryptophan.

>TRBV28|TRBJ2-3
CASRPGGLSTDTQYF
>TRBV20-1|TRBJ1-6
CSAARGRDNSPLHF
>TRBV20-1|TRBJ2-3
CSASPSGYTDTQYF
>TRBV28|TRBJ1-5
CASSLSGVYSNQPQHF
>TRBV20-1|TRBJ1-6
CSARDRGESSYNSPLHF
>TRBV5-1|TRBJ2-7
CASSLASSSGNSYEQYF
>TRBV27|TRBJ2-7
CASSRRGHEQYF
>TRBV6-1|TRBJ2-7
CASRQGHYEQYF
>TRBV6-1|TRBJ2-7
CASSEDGRLFDEQYF
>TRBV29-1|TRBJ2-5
CSAEGSLAQYF
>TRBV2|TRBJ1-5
CASSPRLGEPQHF
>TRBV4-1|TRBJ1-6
CASSQSRGGSPLHF
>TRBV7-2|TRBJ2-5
CASGGRETQYF
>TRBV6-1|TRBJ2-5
CASSRGPSQETQYF
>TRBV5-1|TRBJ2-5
CASSGRASGIQETQYF
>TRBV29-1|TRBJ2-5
CSVISGSQTQYF
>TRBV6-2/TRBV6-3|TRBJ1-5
CASSPMGGAAEPQHF